These 31 T cell receptor beta chains were all obtained from the same sample, sequenced in a study of blood T cell repertoires in COVID-19. The table came from immunoSEQ multiplex PCR; TCRdb's copy has only in-frame clones and leaves some out. The sample includes just under 350,000 clones, more than 75% seen only once; the top ten take around 3.5%. Material: peripheral blood. These TCRs come from a woman aged 18-29 years who had recovered from COVID-19.

The sample holds one count of this clone. The chain couples TRBV3-1 (or the pseudogene TRBV3-2) to TRBJ2-3, with 13 bases aligning to TRBD2. Germline values: CDR1 LGHDT, CDR2 YNNKEL (reference sequence). After removal of 3 bases from V and 5 bases from J, the junction contained 11 bases not matched to a gene. This CDR3 comprises 18 residues. CDR3 coding DNA: TGTGCCAGCAGCCAGACCCCCCCACTAGCGGGAGGGGTAGATACGCAGTATTTT. This sequence encodes CASSQTPPLAGGVDTQYF.

The genes are TRBV6-4 and TRBJ2-1; D is perhaps TRBD1 (6 bases). Looked up from germline, CDR1 is MRHNA and CDR2 is SNTAGT. V dropped 0 bases and J dropped 5 bases, with 17 bases sitting between them. This CDR3 contains 17 residues. CDR3 nucleotides: TGTGCCAGCAGTGACTCGGGGGCCGCGAGCGGACACAATGAGCAGTTCTTC. It encodes CASSDSGAASGHNEQFF.

This chain uses TRBV6-6 with TRBJ2-6, with a possible D match to TRBD1 (6 bases). CDR1 and CDR2 (germline): MNHNY, SVGAGI (reference sequence). The CDR3 has 18 amino acids. V lost 5 bases and J 4 bases, leaving 21 bases between the germline ends. The CDR3 sequence is CASSPWTDSRPGANVLTF. The CDR3 nucleotides read TGTGCCAGCAGTCCGTGGACAGACAGCCGCCCCGGGGCCAACGTCCTGACTTTC.

The chain employs TRBV2 and TRBJ1-2, with D maybe TRBD1 (6 bases). The germline V gene has CDR1 SNHLY and CDR2 FYNNEI. The CDR3 has 13 residues. The V gene lost 6 bases and the J gene lost 8 bases, with 16 bases spanning the gap. This CDR3 is CASSPDSVGGYTF. Written as DNA, the CDR3 is TGTGCCAGCAGCCCGGACAGTGTTGGGGGCTACACCTTC.

To note about this clone: Additional DNA sequences in this sample encode the identical CDR3. The rearrangement uses TRBV4-3 and TRBJ2-1, with 11 nucleotides matching TRBD2. The germline V gene has CDR1 LGHNA and CDR2 YSLEER. This CDR3 spans 16 amino acids. Trimming removed 4 bases from V and 3 bases from J; junction bases left unmatched: 5. CDR3 protein: CASSPGLAGSYNEQFF. In DNA, the CDR3 is TGCGCCAGCAGCCCTGGACTAGCGGGTAGCTACAATGAGCAGTTCTTC.

This chain uses TRBV5-1 with TRBJ1-5; perhaps TRBD1 as D (6 bases). Germline lookup yields CDR1 SGHRS and CDR2 YFSETQ. With 0 bases removed from V and 3 bases from J, the gap between germline ends came to 13 bases. This CDR3 spans 16 amino acids. CDR3 residues: CASSLDPTGYNQPQHF. For the CDR3, the DNA is TGCGCCAGCAGCTTGGACCCCACAGGGTACAATCAGCCCCAGCATTTT.

The chain joins TRBV27 to TRBJ1-2; 9 nucleotides align to TRBD1. The length of the CDR3 is 21 residues. The junction had 25 bases not matched to a gene; V was cut back by 6 bases and J by 2 bases. Germline-derived CDR1 and CDR2 are MNHEY and SMNVEV (reference sequence). CDR3 in amino acids: CASRQMSVWNRGRGVNYGYTF. The CDR3 DNA sequence: TGTGCCAGCAGACAAATGAGCGTTTGGAACAGGGGGCGCGGGGTGAACTATGGCTACACCTTC.

This rearrangement joins TRBV21-1 to TRBJ2-5; the D call in the table, TRBD1, was not verified against the DNA. TRBV21-1 is marked as a pseudogene. This CDR3 comprises 13 residues. The CDR3 sequence: CASSKKQEETQYF. The DNA for the CDR3 is TGTGCCAGCAGCAAAAAACAGGAGGAGACCCAGTACTTC.

The chain is built from TRBV11-2 and TRBJ1-2; D is possibly TRBD1 (5 bases). Germline CDR1 SGHAT, CDR2 FQNNGV. The CDR3 has 13 residues. Deletions cut 3 bases from V and 2 bases from J, with 7 bases between. The CDR3 bases are TGTGCCAGCAGCTTGACAGCCAACTATGGCTACACCTTC. Protein: CASSLTANYGYTF.

This clone was observed a single time. The CDR3 nucleotides are TGTGCCAGCAGCTTCCCCGGGACTAGCGGACTAGGGGCAGATACGCAGTATTTT. This encodes CASSFPGTSGLGADTQYF. This chain joins TRBV7-6 and TRBJ2-3; 11 bases line up with TRBD2. V trimming: 3 bases; J trimming: 4 bases; junction bases outside the gene matches: 12. CDR1 is SGHVS, CDR2 FNYEAQ, per germline. The CDR3 consists of 18 residues.

The V gene is TRBV5-1, the J gene TRBJ1-1; 11 nucleotides line up with TRBD1. The V gene end was trimmed by 5 bases and the J gene end by 7 bases; junction bases not matched to a gene: 7. CDR3 size: 14 residues. Germline CDR1 SGHRS, CDR2 YFSETQ. The CDR3, as DNA: TGCGCCAGCAGGGACAGGGGGCGCGGGTTTGAAGCTTTCTTT. It translates to CASRDRGRGFEAFF. Supplemented by reference TRBV5-1 and TRBJ1-1, the full variable domain reads KAGVTQTPRYLIKTRGQQVTLSCSPISGHRSVSWYQQTPGQGLQFLFEYFSETQRNKGNFPGRFSGRQFSNSRSEMNVSTLELGDSALYLCASRDRGRGFEAFFGQGTRLTVV.

V is TRBV6-5 and J is TRBJ2-1, with D maybe TRBD2 (6 bases). There are 13 residues in the CDR3. Germline CDR1 is MNHEY and CDR2 is SVGAGI. The V gene lost 4 bases and the J gene lost 5 bases, with 9 bases spanning the gap. CDR3 bases: TGTGCCAGCAGTTTTAGCGGAAACAATGAGCAGTTCTTC. This sequence encodes CASSFSGNNEQFF.

V usage is TRBV15 and J usage is TRBJ1-1; 10 bases match TRBD1. The germline V gene encodes CDR1 LNHNV and CDR2 YYDKDF (reference sequence). The junction had 8 bases not matched to a gene; V was cut back by 5 bases and J by 5 bases. The length of the CDR3 is 15 residues. The CDR3 spells CATSRDRGLRTEAFF. The CDR3 DNA reads as TGTGCCACCAGCCGGGACAGGGGATTGCGGACTGAAGCTTTCTTT.

This clone was seen more than once but under ten times. This chain uses TRBV6-2 or TRBV6-3 with TRBJ1-1, with D maybe TRBD1 (6 bases). This CDR3 comprises 14 residues. The germline gives CDR1 MNHEY, CDR2 SVGEGT. V lost 5 bases and J lost 4, with 14 bases in between. This chain's CDR3 is CASSTQGIRTEAFF. Written as DNA, the CDR3 is TGTGCCAGCAGTACCCAGGGGATCCGCACTGAAGCTTTCTTT.

J is TRBJ2-2 and V is TRBV12-3 or TRBV12-4; perhaps TRBD1 as D (5 bases). V lost 4 bases and J 6 bases, leaving 6 bases between the germline ends. There are 12 residues in the CDR3. The CDR3 region is CASSWGAGELFF. CDR3 bases: TGTGCCAGCAGTTGGGGCGCCGGGGAGCTGTTTTTT.

The chain recombines TRBV7-2 with TRBJ2-1, with a possible D match to TRBD1 (6 bases). Germline lookup yields CDR1 SGHTA and CDR2 FQGNSA. Trimming removed 5 bases at V and 4 bases at J, with 15 bases between. The CDR3 contains 15 residues. CDR3 protein: CASSPGHRVYNEQFF. The CDR3 DNA reads as TGTGCCAGCAGCCCAGGTCACAGGGTTTACAATGAGCAGTTCTTC. The variable domain in full, completed from reference TRBV7-2 and TRBJ2-1, reads GAGVSQSPSNKVTEKGKDVELRCDPISGHTALYWYRQSLGQGLEFLIYFQGNSAPDKSGLPSDRFSAERTGGSVSTLTIQRTQQEDSAVYLCASSPGHRVYNEQFFGPGTRLTVL.

This clone was recorded once. The chain couples TRBV12-3 or TRBV12-4 to TRBJ1-2; the match to TRBD1 covers 7 bases. The CDR3 consists of 12 residues. V was pared by 6 bases and J by 7 bases, with 5 bases of the junction left unmatched. The chain's CDR3 is CASRNQGVGYTF. The CDR3 DNA follows: TGTGCCAGCAGAAATCAGGGGGTTGGCTACACCTTC.

The rearrangement uses TRBV24-1 and TRBJ1-2; D is undetermined. Germline V lookup: CDR1 KGHDR, CDR2 SFDVKD. The CDR3 sequence is 11 residues long. Trimming removed 5 bases at V and 8 bases at J, with 8 bases between. DNA of the CDR3: TGTGCCACCAGTGGCGTTAACGGCTACACCTTC. Amino acid sequence: CATSGVNGYTF.

The V call is TRBV7-2, the J call TRBJ1-3; perhaps TRBD1 as D (5 bases). V lost 1 base and J 3 bases, leaving 13 bases between the germline ends. The CDR3 runs to 16 residues. Germline CDR1 reads SGHTA; CDR2 reads FQGNSA. CDR3 protein: CASSLEGRGLGNTIYF. CDR3 nucleotides: TGTGCCAGCAGCTTAGAGGGTCGGGGACTTGGAAACACCATATATTTT.

This chain uses TRBV11-3 with TRBJ1-4; TRBD1 matches at 7 bases. The V gene end was trimmed by 5 bases and the J gene end by 0 bases; junction bases not matched to a gene: 6. The CDR3 totals 16 residues. CDR1 is SGHNT and CDR2 is YENEEA in the germline V gene. The chain's CDR3 is CASSPGTATTNEKLFF. CDR3 bases: TGTGCCAGCAGCCCGGGGACAGCTACAACTAATGAAAAACTGTTTTTT.

V is TRBV5-1 and J is TRBJ2-3; 8 positions agree with TRBD2. V was clipped by 0 bases and J by 6 bases; unmatched bases: 15. This CDR3 comprises 18 residues. From germline, CDR1 is SGHRS and CDR2 YFSETQ. CDR3 DNA: TGCGCCAGCAGCTTGGCCCTCGCTCATAGATTAGCGGGGGATACGCAGTATTTT. Amino acid sequence: CASSLALAHRLAGDTQYF.

The chain joins TRBV6-5 to TRBJ1-2; no clear D. This CDR3 region has 13 residues. With 2 bases removed from V and 5 bases from J, the gap between germline ends came to 9 bases. Germline V CDR1 and CDR2: MNHEY, SVGAGI. CDR3 DNA sequence: TGTGCCAGCAGTTACGGAGAGGGATATGGCTACACCTTC. Translating it yields CASSYGEGYGYTF.

The V call is TRBV29-1, the J call TRBJ2-5; D gene ambiguous. This CDR3 spans 10 amino acids. Trimming removed 7 bases from V and 4 bases from J, with 7 bases in between. In germline, CDR1 is SQVTM, CDR2 ANQGSEA. The CDR3 DNA sequence: TGCAGCGCCCTACTAGAGACCCAGTACTTC. This translates into CSALLETQYF.

The rearrangement uses TRBV4-3 and TRBJ1-1; D is uncertain. The CDR3 consists of 15 residues. CDR1 LGHNA and CDR2 YSLEER come from the germline V gene. V lost 1 base, J lost 2 bases, and 11 bases lay in between. CDR3 sequence reads: CASSQGTLLNTEAFF. The CDR3 DNA reads TGCGCCAGCAGCCAAGGCACCCTACTTAACACTGAAGCTTTCTTT.

V and J are TRBV12-3 or TRBV12-4 and TRBJ2-1, with D tentatively TRBD1 (7 bases). Trimming shortened V by 5 bases and J by 10 bases, and 15 bases separated the two germline ends. The CDR3 is 13 amino acids. CDR3 DNA sequence: TGTGCCAGCAGTGTTCACAGGGGAGGAGAGCAGTTCTTC. Translating gives CASSVHRGGEQFF.

V and J are TRBV11-3 and TRBJ2-2, with D tentatively TRBD2 (6 bases). Looked up from germline, CDR1 is SGHNT and CDR2 is YENEEA. V lost 2 bases to trimming and J lost 0 bases, with 16 bases between them. This CDR3 has 18 amino acids. CDR3 protein: CASSLPFLSGPNTGELFF. The CDR3 DNA sequence: TGTGCCAGCAGCTTACCCTTCTTGAGCGGGCCGAACACCGGGGAGCTGTTTTTT.

The chain recombines TRBV6-5 with TRBJ1-5; D ambiguous. The CDR3 consists of 15 residues. V was clipped by 3 bases and J by 6 bases, with 15 bases between them. The germline gives CDR1 MNHEY, CDR2 SVGAGI. The CDR3: CASSYTGRVGQPQHF. The CDR3 DNA follows: TGTGCCAGCAGTTATACCGGGAGGGTCGGTCAGCCCCAGCATTTT.

The chain is built from TRBV6-5 and TRBJ1-6; 7 bases map to TRBD1. V lost 6 bases to trimming and J lost 3 bases; unmatched junction nucleotides: 2. CDR3 length: 14 amino acids. Per the germline V gene, CDR1 is MNHEY and CDR2 is SVGAGI. The CDR3 loop is CASRAGGYNSPLHF. For the CDR3, the DNA is TGTGCCAGCAGGGCAGGGGGCTATAATTCACCCCTCCACTTT.

This chain uses TRBV30 with TRBJ1-6; D possibly corresponds to TRBD1 (5 bases). Trimming removed 1 base from V and 7 bases from J, with 8 bases in between. The CDR3 extends over 13 amino acids. CDR1 and CDR2 (germline): GTSNPN, SVGIG (reference sequence). CDR3 in DNA: TGTGCCTGGAGTGGGACAAACAATTCACCCCTCCACTTT. It translates to CAWSGTNNSPLHF.

V gene TRBV3-1 (or the pseudogene TRBV3-2) combines with J gene TRBJ1-6, with TRBD1 matching 11 bases. J gave up 12 bases and V 4 bases, and 5 bases lay outside the gene matches. This CDR3 contains 14 residues. The germline gives CDR1 LGHDT, CDR2 YNNKEL (reference sequence). The CDR3 DNA sequence: TGTGCCAGCAGCCGAAGGACAGGGGGCAAACCCCTCCACTTT. This codes for CASSRRTGGKPLHF.

The chain carries TRBV10-3 and TRBJ1-1, with 9 positions matching TRBD1. Germline values: CDR1 ENHRY, CDR2 SYGVKD. The CDR3 is made up of 14 amino acids. V lost 6 bases, J lost 1 base, and 3 bases stayed unmatched. In nucleotides, the CDR3 is TGTGCCATCAGCCCGGACAGGGGGAACACTGAAGCTTTCTTT. It encodes CAISPDRGNTEAFF.